The clone carrying this T cell receptor beta chain has a single count. Unmatched junction bases numbered 8, after V lost 7 bases and J lost 3 bases. Germline V gives CDR1 SGDLS, CDR2 YYNGEE. The CDR3 consists of 15 residues. The data originate from a study of blood T cell repertoires in COVID-19. Overall study context: Sites across the United States, Italy and Spain contributed samples from acute and convalescent COVID-19.

Assay used: immunoSEQ multiplex PCR; TCRdb lists only in-frame clones, some missing. Here the sample spans 100,000 to 120,000 clones, around 90% being singletons. The chain has TRBV9 and TRBJ1-5, with 9 bases lining up with TRBD1. The sequence was obtained from a human donor in a cohort sampled during active COVID-19. Sample: peripheral blood. For the CDR3, the DNA is TGTGCCAGCGGACAGGGACAGGGAATCAATCAGCCCCAGCATTTT. This gives the protein CASGQGQGINQPQHF. The full variable domain, rest sourced from reference TRBV9 and TRBJ1-5, is DSGVTQTPKHLITATGQRVTLRCSPRSGDLSVYWYQQSLDQGLQFLIQYYNGEERAKGNILERFSAQQFPDLHSELNLSSLELGDSALYFCASGQGQGINQPQHFGDGTRLSIL.